This T cell receptor (beta chain) was identified during a study of spatial heterogeneity in lung cancer. The library protocol tagged each TCR cDNA with a unique molecular identifier. TCRdb independently ran MiXCR on the 5' RACE reads; one entry per CDR3 protein. Among 2,500 to 3,500 distinct CDR3 sequences, about a sixth were seen once, and the ten largest hold around 15%. Study-wide results and caveats: As ubiquitous and regional nonsynonymous mutations varied, counts of ubiquitous and regional expanded TCRs tracked them, respectively. In tumors, expanded intratumoral alpha and beta TCR counts tracked mutation counts. Coverage was estimated at about 7.2% of tumor T cells for alpha chains and about 13% for beta chains.

As to time point: sample taken at primary tumor resection. A few counts support this clonotype. Its cognate antigen is unknown. The library was built for alpha chains, so this beta chain is an off-target read and its size means little. Looked up from germline, CDR1 is KGHDR and CDR2 is SFDVKD. V gave up 5 bases and J gave up 3 bases, with 10 bases separating them. The CDR3 spans 13 residues. Sequenced material: lung tumor tissue, taken at surgery. The receptor was isolated from a male donor with early-stage non-small cell lung cancer. The chain employs TRBV24-1 and TRBJ2-7, with D uncertain. CDR3 sequence reads: CATSAIGFYEQYF. Written as DNA, the CDR3 is TGTGCCACCAGTGCTATAGGGTTCTACGAGCAGTACTTC.